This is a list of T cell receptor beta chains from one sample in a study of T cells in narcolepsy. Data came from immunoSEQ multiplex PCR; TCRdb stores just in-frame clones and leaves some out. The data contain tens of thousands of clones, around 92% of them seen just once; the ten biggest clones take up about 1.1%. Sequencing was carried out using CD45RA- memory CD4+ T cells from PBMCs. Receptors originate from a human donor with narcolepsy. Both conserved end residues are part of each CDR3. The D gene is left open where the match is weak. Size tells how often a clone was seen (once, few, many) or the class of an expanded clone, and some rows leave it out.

CDR3 DNA: TGTGCCAGCAGCTTCCTCCAGGGGGATAACTATGGCTACACCTTC
CDR3 protein: CASSFLQGDNYGYTF
J gene: TRBJ1-2
CDR3 length: 15
clone size: NA
D gene: TRBD1
V gene: TRBV7-2

CDR3 DNA: TGTGCCAGCAGCCTGATCCGGGGTTGGACCGGGGAGCTGTTTTTT
CDR3 protein: CASSLIRGWTGELFF
J gene: TRBJ2-2
CDR3 length: 15
clone size: NA
D gene: NA
V gene: TRBV11-3

CDR3 DNA: TGTGCCAGCAGTGAAGGGCCCCACCAAGGGACCCAGTACTTC
CDR3 protein: CASSEGPHQGTQYF
J gene: TRBJ2-5
CDR3 length: 14
clone size: NA
D gene: NA
V gene: TRBV6-1

CDR3 DNA: TGTGCCAGCAGCAGAACAGGGGAAAGTTATGGCTACACCTTC
CDR3 protein: CASSRTGESYGYTF
J gene: TRBJ1-2
CDR3 length: 14
clone size: NA
D gene: TRBD1
V gene: TRBV5-4

CDR3 DNA: TGTGCCAGCAGTTTCAGGGGGTATGGCGAGCAGTACTTC
CDR3 protein: CASSFRGYGEQYF
J gene: TRBJ2-7
CDR3 length: 13
clone size: NA
D gene: TRBD1
V gene: TRBV6-5

CDR3 DNA: TGTGCCAGCTCACCACCTCCACAGATTAACTATGGCTACACCTTC
CDR3 protein: CASSPPPQINYGYTF
J gene: TRBJ1-2
CDR3 length: 15
clone size: NA
D gene: NA
V gene: TRBV18

CDR3 DNA: TGTGCCAGCTCACCTACCCGAGGTACAGGGAACAATCAGCCCCAGCATTTT
CDR3 protein: CASSPTRGTGNNQPQHF
J gene: TRBJ1-5
CDR3 length: 17
clone size: NA
D gene: NA
V gene: TRBV18

CDR3 DNA: TGTGCCAGCTCACCACGGGTCCCGGGACAGGGGGCGTACGGGCAGTACTTC
CDR3 protein: CASSPRVPGQGAYGQYF
J gene: TRBJ2-7
CDR3 length: 17
clone size: NA
D gene: TRBD1
V gene: TRBV18

CDR3 DNA: TGTGCCATCAGTGAGGGACAGGAACAAAAACTGTTTTTT
CDR3 protein: CAISEGQEQKLFF
J gene: TRBJ1-4
CDR3 length: 13
clone size: few
D gene: TRBD1
V gene: TRBV10-3

CDR3 DNA: TGTGCCAGCAGTAAGCCCTGGGGTGAGCAAGAGACCCAGTACTTC
CDR3 protein: CASSKPWGEQETQYF
J gene: TRBJ2-5
CDR3 length: 15
clone size: NA
D gene: NA
V gene: TRBV28

CDR3 DNA: TGTGCCAGCAGCCCGGACAGAGCCCTCAGCACAGATACGCAGTATTTT
CDR3 protein: CASSPDRALSTDTQYF
J gene: TRBJ2-3
CDR3 length: 16
clone size: NA
D gene: NA
V gene: TRBV11-2

CDR3 DNA: TGCGCCAGCAGCCCGCTGGGACCCAATGAGCAGTTCTTC
CDR3 protein: CASSPLGPNEQFF
J gene: TRBJ2-1
CDR3 length: 13
clone size: NA
D gene: NA
V gene: TRBV5-1

CDR3 DNA: TGCGCCAGCAGCCAAGAGAAGAGGACTGAAGCTTTCTTT
CDR3 protein: CASSQEKRTEAFF
J gene: TRBJ1-1
CDR3 length: 13
clone size: NA
D gene: NA
V gene: TRBV4-3

CDR3 DNA: TGTGCCAGCAGCTTAGGGGACAGGGGTGAAAAACTGTTTTTT
CDR3 protein: CASSLGDRGEKLFF
J gene: TRBJ1-4
CDR3 length: 14
clone size: NA
D gene: TRBD1
V gene: TRBV11-2

CDR3 DNA: TGTGCCAGCAGCCCCCAGGGGGCTTTTTCTGGAAACACCATATATTTT
CDR3 protein: CASSPQGAFSGNTIYF
J gene: TRBJ1-3
CDR3 length: 16
clone size: NA
D gene: TRBD1
V gene: TRBV7-9

CDR3 DNA: TGTGCCAGCAGCCCGCCCGGACTAGCGGGAGGCTCCTACAATGAGCAGTTCTTC
CDR3 protein: CASSPPGLAGGSYNEQFF
J gene: TRBJ2-1
CDR3 length: 18
clone size: NA
D gene: TRBD2
V gene: TRBV11-2

CDR3 DNA: TGTGCCTCGGGACAGGGGGGTATTCAGCCCCAGCATTTT
CDR3 protein: CASGQGGIQPQHF
J gene: TRBJ1-5
CDR3 length: 13
clone size: NA
D gene: TRBD1
V gene: TRBV30

CDR3 DNA: TGCGCCAGCAGCTCTCTGGACAGCCTCACAGATACGCAGTATTTT
CDR3 protein: CASSSLDSLTDTQYF
J gene: TRBJ2-3
CDR3 length: 15
clone size: NA
D gene: NA
V gene: TRBV5-1

CDR3 DNA: TGTGCCAGCTGTCGGACTAGCTTCTGTTACGAGCAGTACTTC
CDR3 protein: CASCRTSFCYEQYF
J gene: TRBJ2-7
CDR3 length: 14
clone size: NA
D gene: TRBD2
V gene: TRBV14

CDR3 DNA: TGTGCCAGCAGCCGGGGAGGTAATGAAAAACTGTTTTTT
CDR3 protein: CASSRGGNEKLFF
J gene: TRBJ1-4
CDR3 length: 13
clone size: NA
D gene: NA
V gene: TRBV9

CDR3 DNA: TGTGCCAGCAGCTTTCATGTCTCCGGGGCCACCTACGAGCAGTACTTC
CDR3 protein: CASSFHVSGATYEQYF
J gene: TRBJ2-7
CDR3 length: 16
clone size: once
D gene: NA
V gene: TRBV5-6

CDR3 DNA: TGTGCCAGCTCACCAAAGGCGAGGGGGCAAGGCGAGCAGTACTTC
CDR3 protein: CASSPKARGQGEQYF
J gene: TRBJ2-7
CDR3 length: 15
clone size: NA
D gene: TRBD1
V gene: TRBV18

CDR3 DNA: TGTGCCAGCTCAACATCAGTGACGGATCGCAATCAGCCCCAGCATTTT
CDR3 protein: CASSTSVTDRNQPQHF
J gene: TRBJ1-5
CDR3 length: 16
clone size: NA
D gene: NA
V gene: TRBV18

CDR3 DNA: TGTGCCAGCAGACTAACAGGGGACACTGAAGCTTTCTTT
CDR3 protein: CASRLTGDTEAFF
J gene: TRBJ1-1
CDR3 length: 13
clone size: NA
D gene: TRBD1
V gene: TRBV6-1

CDR3 DNA: TGCGCCAGCAGCCGAAAGCAAAGCAGGGCAAGGAACACTGAAGCTTTCTTT
CDR3 protein: CASSRKQSRARNTEAFF
J gene: TRBJ1-1
CDR3 length: 17
clone size: NA
D gene: NA
V gene: TRBV4-1

CDR3 DNA: TGTGCCAGCAGCTTAGGAGGTCTAGCGACCCTCTCCTACGAGCAGTACTTC
CDR3 protein: CASSLGGLATLSYEQYF
J gene: TRBJ2-7
CDR3 length: 17
clone size: few
D gene: NA
V gene: TRBV11-2

CDR3 DNA: TGTGCCAGCAGTGAAGCTGCGGTAGCGAGGCAGTACTTC
CDR3 protein: CASSEAAVARQYF
J gene: TRBJ2-7
CDR3 length: 13
clone size: NA
D gene: NA
V gene: TRBV25-1

CDR3 DNA: TGTGCCAGCAGCTCCTACGAGCAGTACTTC
CDR3 protein: CASSSYEQYF
J gene: TRBJ2-7
CDR3 length: 10
clone size: NA
D gene: NA
V gene: TRBV7-8

CDR3 DNA: TGTGCCAGCAGTTCCGGACAGGCGGGGAATCAGCCCCAGCATTTT
CDR3 protein: CASSSGQAGNQPQHF
J gene: TRBJ1-5
CDR3 length: 15
clone size: NA
D gene: TRBD1
V gene: TRBV28

CDR3 DNA: TGCGCCAGCAGTAACCAGGACAGGGGAGGGCGGACCCAGTACTTC
CDR3 protein: CASSNQDRGGRTQYF
J gene: TRBJ2-5
CDR3 length: 15
clone size: NA
D gene: TRBD1
V gene: TRBV5-1

CDR3 DNA: TGTGCCAGCAGTTTAACGTCGGGTGTCTACAATGAGCAGTTCTTC
CDR3 protein: CASSLTSGVYNEQFF
J gene: TRBJ2-1
CDR3 length: 15
clone size: NA
D gene: NA
V gene: TRBV27

CDR3 DNA: TGTGCCAGCAGTGAACGGCGGGACTCAAAGTACGAGCAGTACTTC
CDR3 protein: CASSERRDSKYEQYF
J gene: TRBJ2-7
CDR3 length: 15
clone size: NA
D gene: NA
V gene: TRBV2

CDR3 DNA: TGTGCCAGCAGCTTCGGGGAGTCCTACAATGAGCAGTTCTTC
CDR3 protein: CASSFGESYNEQFF
J gene: TRBJ2-1
CDR3 length: 14
clone size: NA
D gene: NA
V gene: TRBV7-3

CDR3 DNA: TGTGCCAGCAGCTCCGGGACCAACGACGTCCTGACTTTC
CDR3 protein: CASSSGTNDVLTF
J gene: TRBJ2-6
CDR3 length: 13
clone size: NA
D gene: NA
V gene: TRBV7-9

CDR3 DNA: TGTGCCAGCTCAACCGGGACTAGGGGCACCGGGGAGCTGTTTTTT
CDR3 protein: CASSTGTRGTGELFF
J gene: TRBJ2-2
CDR3 length: 15
clone size: NA
D gene: TRBD2
V gene: TRBV5-4

CDR3 DNA: TGTGCCAGCAGCCCCCCGTTCCGGGAGGGGAATGAGCAGTTCTTC
CDR3 protein: CASSPPFREGNEQFF
J gene: TRBJ2-1
CDR3 length: 15
clone size: NA
D gene: TRBD2
V gene: TRBV7-9

CDR3 DNA: TGTGCCAGCAGCCCGGGACACACGAACACCGGGGAGCTGTTTTTT
CDR3 protein: CASSPGHTNTGELFF
J gene: TRBJ2-2
CDR3 length: 15
clone size: NA
D gene: NA
V gene: TRBV7-9

CDR3 DNA: TGTGCCAGCAGTTCCTCCGGGACATTTGAAGCTTTCTTT
CDR3 protein: CASSSSGTFEAFF
J gene: TRBJ1-1
CDR3 length: 13
clone size: NA
D gene: NA
V gene: TRBV6-5

CDR3 DNA: TGTGCCAGCTCTGCGCCGGCGGCAGAAGAGACCCAGTACTTC
CDR3 protein: CASSAPAAEETQYF
J gene: TRBJ2-5
CDR3 length: 14
clone size: NA
D gene: NA
V gene: TRBV18

CDR3 DNA: TGCGCCAGCAGACTTACACCTTCTGACACTGAAGCTTTCTTT
CDR3 protein: CASRLTPSDTEAFF
J gene: TRBJ1-1
CDR3 length: 14
clone size: NA
D gene: NA
V gene: TRBV5-1

CDR3 DNA: TGCAGTGCCACAGACACATACGAGCAGTACTTC
CDR3 protein: CSATDTYEQYF
J gene: TRBJ2-7
CDR3 length: 11
clone size: once
D gene: NA
V gene: TRBV20-1

CDR3 DNA: TGTGCCAGCAGCCCCGGGACTCACTACGAGCAGTACTTC
CDR3 protein: CASSPGTHYEQYF
J gene: TRBJ2-7
CDR3 length: 13
clone size: NA
D gene: NA
V gene: TRBV5-6

CDR3 DNA: TGTGCCAGCAGCCAAGGACACGGTCTTCGCAATCAGCCCCAGCATTTT
CDR3 protein: CASSQGHGLRNQPQHF
J gene: TRBJ1-5
CDR3 length: 16
clone size: NA
D gene: NA
V gene: TRBV4-2

CDR3 DNA: TGTGCCAGCAGCCGTGGACAGGGGACTAGCACAGATACGCAGTATTTT
CDR3 protein: CASSRGQGTSTDTQYF
J gene: TRBJ2-3
CDR3 length: 16
clone size: once
D gene: TRBD1
V gene: TRBV7-3

CDR3 DNA: TGTGCCAGCAGTCAGACACCAACGGGCTACGAGCAGTACTTC
CDR3 protein: CASSQTPTGYEQYF
J gene: TRBJ2-7
CDR3 length: 14
clone size: NA
D gene: NA
V gene: TRBV6-5

CDR3 DNA: TGTGCCAGCAGCTTAAGGGGGACAGGGGCCACAGGGGCCAACGTCCTGACTTTC
CDR3 protein: CASSLRGTGATGANVLTF
J gene: TRBJ2-6
CDR3 length: 18
clone size: NA
D gene: TRBD1
V gene: TRBV7-3

CDR3 DNA: TGTGCCAGCAGCCGACAGGGGGCCGCGACTAACTATGGCTACACCTTC
CDR3 protein: CASSRQGAATNYGYTF
J gene: TRBJ1-2
CDR3 length: 16
clone size: NA
D gene: TRBD1
V gene: TRBV4-2

CDR3 DNA: TGTGCCAGCTCACCAGGGAATGGCAATCAGCCCCAGCATTTT
CDR3 protein: CASSPGNGNQPQHF
J gene: TRBJ1-5
CDR3 length: 14
clone size: NA
D gene: NA
V gene: TRBV18

CDR3 DNA: TGTGCCACCCGTCGAGCAGTCTTCACAGATACGCAGTATTTT
CDR3 protein: CATRRAVFTDTQYF
J gene: TRBJ2-3
CDR3 length: 14
clone size: few
D gene: NA
V gene: TRBV6-5

CDR3 DNA: TGTGCCAGCTCACCACTCGATAATCCAGGGTGGGAAGGCTACACCTTC
CDR3 protein: CASSPLDNPGWEGYTF
J gene: TRBJ1-2
CDR3 length: 16
clone size: once
D gene: NA
V gene: TRBV18

CDR3 DNA: TGTGCCAGCAGCTATGACAGGGGGTTCACCGGGGAGCTGTTTTTT
CDR3 protein: CASSYDRGFTGELFF
J gene: TRBJ2-2
CDR3 length: 15
clone size: NA
D gene: TRBD1
V gene: TRBV6-1

CDR3 DNA: TGTGCCAGCCGGGAGGGCCCCCGCGGCACAGATACGCAGTATTTT
CDR3 protein: CASREGPRGTDTQYF
J gene: TRBJ2-3
CDR3 length: 15
clone size: NA
D gene: TRBD2
V gene: TRBV27